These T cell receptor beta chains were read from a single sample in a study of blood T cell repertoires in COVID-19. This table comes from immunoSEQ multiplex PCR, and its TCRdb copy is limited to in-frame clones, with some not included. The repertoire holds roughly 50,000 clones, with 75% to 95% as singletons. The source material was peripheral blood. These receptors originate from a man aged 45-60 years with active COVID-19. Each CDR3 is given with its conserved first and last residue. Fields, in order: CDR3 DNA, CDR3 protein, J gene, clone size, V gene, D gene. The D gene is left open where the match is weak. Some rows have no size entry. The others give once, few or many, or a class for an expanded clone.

TGTGCCAGCAGTATGTTCGGAGTGAACAATGAGCAGTTCTTC,CASSMFGVNNEQFF,TRBJ2-1,-,TRBV27,-
TGTGCCAGCAGTTACTCCATGGGGGGAGTAGACAATGAGCAGTTCTTC,CASSYSMGGVDNEQFF,TRBJ2-1,-,TRBV6-2/TRBV6-3,-
TGTGCCAGCAGCGTAGCTGGAGCGTCACAAGAGACCCAGTACTTC,CASSVAGASQETQYF,TRBJ2-5,-,TRBV9,-
TGTGCCAGCAGCGAGGGATCGAACACTGAAGCTTTCTTT,CASSEGSNTEAFF,TRBJ1-1,-,TRBV4-2,-
TGTGCCAGTAGTCTGCTCGGACTAGGCCCGAACACCGGGGAGCTGTTTTTT,CASSLLGLGPNTGELFF,TRBJ2-2,-,TRBV19,TRBD2
TGTGCCAGCAGTGACTCGACAGCCGACCCAAGCTCCTACGAGCAGTACTTC,CASSDSTADPSSYEQYF,TRBJ2-7,-,TRBV6-4,-
TGTGCCAGCAGCCGCCCCAGAAAAGAGACCCAGTACTTC,CASSRPRKETQYF,TRBJ2-5,-,TRBV3-1/TRBV3-2,-
TGTGCCAGCAGCTCACCGACCCGGGGCTACGAGCAGTACTTC,CASSSPTRGYEQYF,TRBJ2-7,-,TRBV7-2,-
TGCGCCAGCAGCCCCGAGGGACTACTCCAAGAGACCCAGTACTTC,CASSPEGLLQETQYF,TRBJ2-5,-,TRBV5-1,TRBD2
TGCGCCAGCAGTGACTCCGGTCTAGGACTTAACCTACTCGAGCAGTACTTC,CASSDSGLGLNLLEQYF,TRBJ2-7,-,TRBV10-1,-
TGTGCCAGCAGTAGTTGGGGGCCCAATCAGCCCCAGCATTTT,CASSSWGPNQPQHF,TRBJ1-5,-,TRBV6-5,-
TGTGCCAGCACCCGAGGGATACAAGAGACCCAGTACTTC,CASTRGIQETQYF,TRBJ2-5,-,TRBV5-5,-
TGTGCCACCAGCAAAAGCCTAGCGGGTCCCACCGGGGAGCTGTTTTTT,CATSKSLAGPTGELFF,TRBJ2-2,-,TRBV15,TRBD2
TGTGCCAGCAGTTTTTTTTCCGGGTATCAAAGAAACACCATATATTTT,CASSFFSGYQRNTIYF,TRBJ1-3,once,TRBV28,-
TGTGCCACCAGCAGAGAATCCCTCAGCTACGGCGGGAGAGCCAAAAACATTCAGTACTTC,CATSRESLSYGGRAKNIQYF,TRBJ2-4,-,TRBV15,TRBD2
TGTGCCAGCTCACCATTCGGGGGGCGAGAAACTGAAGCTTTCTTT,CASSPFGGRETEAFF,TRBJ1-1,-,TRBV18,-
TGTGCCAGCAGCTTAGTGGCAGGGATTGTCTCTGAAGCTTTCTTT,CASSLVAGIVSEAFF,TRBJ1-1,-,TRBV7-9,-
TGTGCCAGCAGCGTACGGGGGGAGACGAACACTGAAGCTTTCTTT,CASSVRGETNTEAFF,TRBJ1-1,-,TRBV9,-
TGTGCCAGCAGCTCCCCCAGCGGGGGGGCCAACGGGGAGCTGTTTTTT,CASSSPSGGANGELFF,TRBJ2-2,-,TRBV5-4,TRBD2
TGTGCCAGCAGCGTTGGACTAGCGAGCTACAATGAGCAGTTCTTC,CASSVGLASYNEQFF,TRBJ2-1,-,TRBV5-8,TRBD2
TGTGCCAGCAGCTTAGCCCAACAGGGTACCGGGGAGCTGTTTTTT,CASSLAQQGTGELFF,TRBJ2-2,-,TRBV7-2,-
TGTGCCAGCAGTTTAGGCGGGGGAGCAAATTCACCCCTCCACTTT,CASSLGGGANSPLHF,TRBJ1-6,-,TRBV27,-
TGTGCCAGCAGCTTACCCCTTGGCGGAGGTCAGGCCAATGAGCAGTTCTTC,CASSLPLGGGQANEQFF,TRBJ2-1,once,TRBV7-9,-
TGTGCCAGCAGCCAAGGTAGTCGACTAGCGGGGAGAGAGACCCAGTACTTC,CASSQGSRLAGRETQYF,TRBJ2-5,-,TRBV3-1/TRBV3-2,TRBD2
TGTGCCAGCAGCTTGGAGGCAGGGGCGCATGGCTACACCTTC,CASSLEAGAHGYTF,TRBJ1-2,-,TRBV5-8,-
TGCGCCAGCAGCCCCCGACGGGACAGTGTCTACAATGAGCAGTTCTTC,CASSPRRDSVYNEQFF,TRBJ2-1,-,TRBV4-3,TRBD1
TGTGCCAGCAGCTTTTACTCCTACGAGCAGTACTTC,CASSFYSYEQYF,TRBJ2-7,few,TRBV13,-
TGTGCCAGCAGCCAAGATCTAGCGGGGGGGCAGTTCTTC,CASSQDLAGGQFF,TRBJ2-1,-,TRBV4-2,TRBD2
TGTGCCAGCTCCCACTCGGGGGAGAGTCCCTACGAGCAGTACTTC,CASSHSGESPYEQYF,TRBJ2-7,few,TRBV18,-
TGCGCCAGCAGCTCCTCCCTCTCGGGGGGAAGAGATACGCAGTATTTT,CASSSSLSGGRDTQYF,TRBJ2-3,-,TRBV5-1,TRBD2
TGTGCCACCATTTTCGGGGGGACCATAAAGGAGCAGTACTTC,CATIFGGTIKEQYF,TRBJ2-7,few,TRBV28,TRBD2
TGTGCCAGCAGTGAAGGGACAATAGTCAATGAGCAGTTCTTC,CASSEGTIVNEQFF,TRBJ2-1,once,TRBV2,-
TGTGCCAGCAGCTTGTTTACAGGGTTGATATCTGGAAACACCATATATTTT,CASSLFTGLISGNTIYF,TRBJ1-3,-,TRBV5-6,-
TGTGCCAGCAGCCCTGTTCCCTACGAGCAGTACTTC,CASSPVPYEQYF,TRBJ2-7,few,TRBV7-9,-
TGTGCCGGCAGCTTATTATGGCTAGCGGGACAACAAGAGACCCAGTACTTC,CAGSLLWLAGQQETQYF,TRBJ2-5,-,TRBV11-2,TRBD2
TGTGCCAGCAGCTCGGGACTAGCGATTCTTACCGGGGAGCTGTTTTTT,CASSSGLAILTGELFF,TRBJ2-2,-,TRBV7-2,TRBD2
TGTGCCAGCAGCTTAGAGTTACAGGGGGGCTCCTATAATTCACCCCTCCACTTT,CASSLELQGGSYNSPLHF,TRBJ1-6,-,TRBV7-2,TRBD1
TGCGCCAGCAGCCGAGGGATGGTGTATACAGATACGCAGTATTTT,CASSRGMVYTDTQYF,TRBJ2-3,-,TRBV4-1,-
TGCGCCAGCAGGATGACAGGGTGGACCGGGGAGCTGTTTTTT,CASRMTGWTGELFF,TRBJ2-2,-,TRBV5-1,TRBD1
TGTGCCAGCAGCAACCGGGACAGGGGTCTATTCGAGCAGTACTTC,CASSNRDRGLFEQYF,TRBJ2-7,once,TRBV3-1/TRBV3-2,TRBD1
TGTGCCAGCAGCTTGGGACAGTTAGCCTACGAGCAGTACTTC,CASSLGQLAYEQYF,TRBJ2-7,once,TRBV5-6,-
TGTGCCAGCAGTTTAGACAGGGGTTCAAACACCGGGGAGCTGTTTTTT,CASSLDRGSNTGELFF,TRBJ2-2,-,TRBV27,TRBD1
TGTGCCAGCAGCTTAGACAGGGGGACACAAGAGACCCAGTACTTC,CASSLDRGTQETQYF,TRBJ2-5,-,TRBV5-4,TRBD1
TGTGCCAGTAGTGGCAGGATTACTTCTGGAAACACCATATATTTT,CASSGRITSGNTIYF,TRBJ1-3,once,TRBV19,-
TGTGCCAGCAGCCCCCCAACAGGGGTCTCACCCCTCCACTTT,CASSPPTGVSPLHF,TRBJ1-6,-,TRBV28,TRBD1
TGTGCCAGCAGTTTATGGCGACAGCACAATCAGCCCCAGCATTTT,CASSLWRQHNQPQHF,TRBJ1-5,-,TRBV28,-
TGTGCCAGCAATTTCGTTAATGAAAAACTGTTTTTT,CASNFVNEKLFF,TRBJ1-4,-,TRBV28,-
TGCGCCAGCAAAGTAAGGACTGGCTCCTACAATGAGCAGTTCTTC,CASKVRTGSYNEQFF,TRBJ2-1,once,TRBV5-1,-
TGCGCCAGCAGCCAAGATCCTCAGGCTAACTATGGCTACACCTTC,CASSQDPQANYGYTF,TRBJ1-2,once,TRBV4-3,-
TGTGCCAGTAGTGCCTCCGGGACAGGGAGATACGAGCAGTACTTC,CASSASGTGRYEQYF,TRBJ2-7,-,TRBV19,TRBD1